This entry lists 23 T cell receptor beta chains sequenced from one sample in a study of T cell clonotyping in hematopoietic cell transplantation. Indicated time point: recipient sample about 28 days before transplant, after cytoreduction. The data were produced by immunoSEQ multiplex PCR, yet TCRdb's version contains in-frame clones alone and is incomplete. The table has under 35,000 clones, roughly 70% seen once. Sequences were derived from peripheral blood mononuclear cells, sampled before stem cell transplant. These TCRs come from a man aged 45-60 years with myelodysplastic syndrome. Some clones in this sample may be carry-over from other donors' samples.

The CDR3 reads CASSSGRAYEQYF. CDR3 in DNA: TGTGCCAGTAGCTCCGGACGAGCCTACGAGCAGTACTTC. This chain links TRBV19 with TRBJ2-7, with D unresolved. The CDR3 loop spans 13 amino acids. Germline CDR1 LNHDA, CDR2 SQIVND (reference sequence). Deletions cut 6 bases from V and 2 bases from J, with 11 bases between.

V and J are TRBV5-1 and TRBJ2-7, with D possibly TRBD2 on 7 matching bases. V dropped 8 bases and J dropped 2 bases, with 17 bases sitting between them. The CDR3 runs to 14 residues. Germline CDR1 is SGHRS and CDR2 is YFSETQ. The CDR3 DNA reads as TGCGCCAGAGCAAGGGGGGGTGAACCCTACGAGCAGTACTTC. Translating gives CARARGGEPYEQYF.

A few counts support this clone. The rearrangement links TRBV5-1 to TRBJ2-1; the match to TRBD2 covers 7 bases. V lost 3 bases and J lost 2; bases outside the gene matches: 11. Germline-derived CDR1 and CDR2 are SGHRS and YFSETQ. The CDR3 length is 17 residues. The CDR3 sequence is CASSWGSGGGAYNEQFF. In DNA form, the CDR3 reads TGCGCCAGCAGCTGGGGTAGTGGGGGAGGGGCCTACAATGAGCAGTTCTTC.

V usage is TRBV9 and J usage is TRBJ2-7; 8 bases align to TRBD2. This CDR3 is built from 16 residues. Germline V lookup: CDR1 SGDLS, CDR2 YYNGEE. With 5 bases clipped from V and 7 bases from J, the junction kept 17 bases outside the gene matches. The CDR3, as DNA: TGTGCCAGCAGTCGGCGTAGCGGGGACACCCCCTTGGAGCAGTACTTC. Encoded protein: CASSRRSGDTPLEQYF.

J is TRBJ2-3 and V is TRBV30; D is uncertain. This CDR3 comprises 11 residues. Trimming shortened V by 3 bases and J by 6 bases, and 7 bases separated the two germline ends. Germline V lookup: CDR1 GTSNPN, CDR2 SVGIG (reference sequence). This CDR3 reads CAWRVKDTQYF. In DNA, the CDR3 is TGTGCCTGGAGGGTCAAGGATACGCAGTATTTT.

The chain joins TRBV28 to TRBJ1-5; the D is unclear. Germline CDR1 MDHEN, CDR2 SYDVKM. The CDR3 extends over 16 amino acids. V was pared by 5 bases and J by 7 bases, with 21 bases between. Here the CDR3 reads CASSPSYGGGWQPQHF. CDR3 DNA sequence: TGTGCCAGCAGTCCGTCCTACGGTGGAGGGTGGCAGCCCCAGCATTTT.

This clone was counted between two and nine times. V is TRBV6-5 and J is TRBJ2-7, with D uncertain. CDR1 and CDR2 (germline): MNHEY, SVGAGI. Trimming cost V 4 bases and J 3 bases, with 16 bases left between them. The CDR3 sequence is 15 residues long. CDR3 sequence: CASSSRPEILYEQYF. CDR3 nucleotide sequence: TGTGCCAGCAGTTCCAGGCCTGAAATCCTCTACGAGCAGTACTTC.

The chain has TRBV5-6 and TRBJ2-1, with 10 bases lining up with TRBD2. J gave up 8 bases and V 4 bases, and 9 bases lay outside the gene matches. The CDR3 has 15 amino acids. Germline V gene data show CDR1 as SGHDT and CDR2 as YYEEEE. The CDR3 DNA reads TGTGCCAGCAGCCCGTCTCCCAGCGGGGGGGATGAGCAGTTCTTC. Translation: CASSPSPSGGDEQFF.

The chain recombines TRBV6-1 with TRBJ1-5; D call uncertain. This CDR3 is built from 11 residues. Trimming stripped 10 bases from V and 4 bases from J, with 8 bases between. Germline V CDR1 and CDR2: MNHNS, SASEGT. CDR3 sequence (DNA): TGTGCCACCGCGACAAATCAGCCCCAGCATTTT. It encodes CATATNQPQHF.

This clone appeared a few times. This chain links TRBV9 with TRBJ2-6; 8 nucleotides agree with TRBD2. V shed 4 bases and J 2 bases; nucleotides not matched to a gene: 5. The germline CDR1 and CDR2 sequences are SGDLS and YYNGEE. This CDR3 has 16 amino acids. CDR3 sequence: CASSLVAGTGANVLTF. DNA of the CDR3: TGTGCCAGCAGCCTCGTAGCGGGGACTGGGGCCAACGTCCTGACTTTC.

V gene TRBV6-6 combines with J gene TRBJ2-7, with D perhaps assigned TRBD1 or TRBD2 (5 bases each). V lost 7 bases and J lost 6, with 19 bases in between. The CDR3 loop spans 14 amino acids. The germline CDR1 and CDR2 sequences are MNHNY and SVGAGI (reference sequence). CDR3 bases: TGTGCCAGCACCGCCGACGGGACGGGTCCCGAGCAGTACTTC. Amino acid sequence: CASTADGTGPEQYF.

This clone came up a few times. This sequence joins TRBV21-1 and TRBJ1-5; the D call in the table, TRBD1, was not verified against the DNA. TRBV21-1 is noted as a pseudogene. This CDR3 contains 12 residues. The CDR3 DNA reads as TGTGCCGCCTACAGGGTTTGTCAGCCCCAGCATTTT. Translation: CAAYRVCQPQHF.

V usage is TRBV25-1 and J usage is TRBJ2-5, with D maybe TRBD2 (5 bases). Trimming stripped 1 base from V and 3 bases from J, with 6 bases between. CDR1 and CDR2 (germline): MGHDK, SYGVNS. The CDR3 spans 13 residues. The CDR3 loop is CASSELGEETQYF. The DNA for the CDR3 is TGTGCCAGCAGTGAATTGGGAGAAGAGACCCAGTACTTC.

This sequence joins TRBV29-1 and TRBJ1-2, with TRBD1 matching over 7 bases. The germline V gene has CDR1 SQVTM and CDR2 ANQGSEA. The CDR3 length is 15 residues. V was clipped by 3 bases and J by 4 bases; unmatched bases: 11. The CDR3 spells CSVETGRETVYGYTF. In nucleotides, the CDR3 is TGCAGCGTTGAGACAGGGAGGGAAACCGTCTATGGCTACACCTTC.

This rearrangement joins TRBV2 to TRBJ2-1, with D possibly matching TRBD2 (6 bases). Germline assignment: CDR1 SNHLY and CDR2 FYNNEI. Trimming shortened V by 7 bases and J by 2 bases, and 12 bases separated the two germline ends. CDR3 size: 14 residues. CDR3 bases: TGTGCCAGCAACGTGGAGGGGACCTACAATGAGCAGTTCTTC. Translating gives CASNVEGTYNEQFF.

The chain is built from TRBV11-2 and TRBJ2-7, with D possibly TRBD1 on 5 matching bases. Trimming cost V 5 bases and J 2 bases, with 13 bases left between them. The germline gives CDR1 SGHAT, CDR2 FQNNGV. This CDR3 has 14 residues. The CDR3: CASSHRTLAYEQYF. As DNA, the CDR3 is TGTGCCAGCAGCCACAGGACCCTAGCCTACGAGCAGTACTTC.

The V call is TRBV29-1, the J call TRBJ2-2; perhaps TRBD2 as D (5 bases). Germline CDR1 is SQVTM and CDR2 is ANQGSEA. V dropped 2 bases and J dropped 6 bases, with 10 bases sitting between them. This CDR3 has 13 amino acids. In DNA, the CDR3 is TGCAGCGTTGAAAAGGCGGGTGCCGGGGAGCTGTTTTTT. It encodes CSVEKAGAGELFF.

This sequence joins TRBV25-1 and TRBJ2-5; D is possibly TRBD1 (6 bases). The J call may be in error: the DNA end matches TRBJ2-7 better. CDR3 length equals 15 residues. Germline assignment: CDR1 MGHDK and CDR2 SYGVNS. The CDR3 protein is CASSDTGSYSYEQYF. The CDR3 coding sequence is TGTGCCAGCAGTGACACAGGGTCCTACTCCTACGAGCAGTACTTC.

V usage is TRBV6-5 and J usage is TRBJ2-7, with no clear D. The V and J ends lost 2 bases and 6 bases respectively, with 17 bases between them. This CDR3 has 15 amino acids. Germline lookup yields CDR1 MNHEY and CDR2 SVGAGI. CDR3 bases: TGTGCCAGCAGTTACCACCCGGGTACCTGGTCCGAGCAGTACTTC. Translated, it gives CASSYHPGTWSEQYF.

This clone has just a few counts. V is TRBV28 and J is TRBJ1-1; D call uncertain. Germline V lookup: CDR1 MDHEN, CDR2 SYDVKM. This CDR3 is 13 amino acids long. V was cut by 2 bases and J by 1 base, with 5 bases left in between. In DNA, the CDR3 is TGTGCCAGCAGTTTAGGAGGGAACACTGAAGCTTTCTTT. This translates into CASSLGGNTEAFF. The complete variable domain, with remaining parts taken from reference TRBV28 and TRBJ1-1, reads DVKVTQSSRYLVKRTGEKVFLECVQDMDHENMFWYRQDPGLGLRLIYFSYDVKMKEKGDIPEGYSVSREKKERFSLILESASTNQTSMYLCASSLGGNTEAFFGQGTRLTVV.

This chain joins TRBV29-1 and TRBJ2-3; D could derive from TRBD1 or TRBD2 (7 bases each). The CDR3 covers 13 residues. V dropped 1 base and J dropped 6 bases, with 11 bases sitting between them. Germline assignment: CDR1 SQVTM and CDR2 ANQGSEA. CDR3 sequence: CSVEGQGGDTQYF. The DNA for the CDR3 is TGCAGCGTTGAAGGGCAGGGGGGGGATACGCAGTATTTT.

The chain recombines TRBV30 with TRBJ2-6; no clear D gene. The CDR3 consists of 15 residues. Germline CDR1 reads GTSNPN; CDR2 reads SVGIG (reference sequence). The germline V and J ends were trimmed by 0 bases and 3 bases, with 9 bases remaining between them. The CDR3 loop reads CAWSVAGLGANVLTF. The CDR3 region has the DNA TGTGCCTGGAGTGTAGCCGGCCTTGGGGCCAACGTCCTGACTTTC.

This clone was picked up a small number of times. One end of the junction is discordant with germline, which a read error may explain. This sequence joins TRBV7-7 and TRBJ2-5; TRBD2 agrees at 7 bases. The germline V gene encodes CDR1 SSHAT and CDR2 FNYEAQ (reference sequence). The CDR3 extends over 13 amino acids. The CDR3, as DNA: TGTGCTAGCAGCTTACAGTTACGGGAGGCCCAGTACTTC. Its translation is CASSLQLREAQYF.